This passage covers 23 T cell receptor beta chains from one sample sequenced in a study of cytomegalovirus exposure and HLA in healthy donors. The PCR used 60 Vbeta and 13 Jbeta primers. Assay: immunoSEQ multiplex PCR; the TCRdb copy retains only in-frame clones and omits some. The table lists roughly 100,000 clones, about 85% of them singletons. Sample: PBMCs. Source of these receptors: a female donor in good health and CMV-seropositive.

The CDR3 reads CASRDPGQAYEQYF. In nucleotides, the CDR3 is TGTGCCAGCAGAGACCCGGGACAGGCCTACGAGCAGTACTTC. The chain uses TRBV2 and TRBJ2-7; 8 bases match TRBD1. The CDR3 is 14 amino acids. V was pared by 6 bases and J by 2 bases, with 6 bases of the junction left unmatched. Looked up from germline, CDR1 is SNHLY and CDR2 is FYNNEI.

This clone was found once. V and J are TRBV7-9 and TRBJ1-2; the D gene is possibly TRBD1 (5 bases). Germline V gene lookup returns CDR1 SEHNR and CDR2 FQNEAQ (reference sequence). V gave up 2 bases and J gave up 1 base, with 11 bases separating them. This CDR3 is 15 amino acids long. Written as DNA, the CDR3 is TGTGCCAGCAGCTTATTGGTGGGGGGTAACTATGGCTACACCTTC. Protein product: CASSLLVGGNYGYTF.

The chain carries TRBV7-2 and TRBJ2-2; the match to TRBD2 covers 10 bases. The CDR3 has 16 amino acids. Germline assignment: CDR1 SGHTA and CDR2 FQGNSA. Trimming took 2 bases from V and 3 from J; bases not matched to a gene: 3. DNA for the CDR3: TGTGCCAGCAGCTTAAGGACTAGCGGATACACCGGGGAGCTGTTTTTT. Protein: CASSLRTSGYTGELFF.

This chain connects TRBV5-1 to TRBJ2-3; 13 nucleotides line up with TRBD2. The J segment lost 2 bases and the V segment lost 1 base, leaving 4 bases of the junction unmatched. Germline V gives CDR1 SGHRS, CDR2 YFSETQ. CDR3 length equals 17 residues. The CDR3 nucleotides are TGCGCCAGCAGCTTGTCTACTAGCGGGGGGGCCACAGATACGCAGTATTTT. Translated: CASSLSTSGGATDTQYF.

This clone was seen a handful of times. V usage is TRBV7-2 and J usage is TRBJ1-2; no firm D call. V was shortened by 4 bases and J by 1 base, with 7 bases between the two germline ends. Germline V CDR1 and CDR2: SGHTA, FQGNSA. CDR3 size: 13 residues. CDR3 nucleotide sequence: TGTGCCAGCAGCTCCCGCGGTAACTATGGCTACACCTTC. This codes for CASSSRGNYGYTF.

The chain is built from TRBV2 and TRBJ1-6, with D maybe TRBD1 (5 bases). Germline CDR1 and CDR2: SNHLY and FYNNEI. The CDR3 extends over 15 amino acids. Trimming cost V 2 bases and J 12 bases, with 17 bases left between them. This CDR3 is CASSETAGTGGPLHF. The CDR3 bases are TGTGCCAGCAGTGAAACGGCAGGGACGGGGGGACCCCTCCACTTT.

The chain carries TRBV7-2 and TRBJ1-2, with D unresolved. The CDR3 spans 11 residues. V lost 3 bases and J lost 7, with 6 bases in between. The germline CDR1 and CDR2 sequences are SGHTA and FQGNSA. CDR3 nucleotides: TGTGCCAGCAGCTTGACACCTGGCTACACCTTC. It codes for CASSLTPGYTF.

This rearrangement joins TRBV6-6 to TRBJ2-1, with a possible D match to TRBD2 (6 bases). V lost 7 bases, J lost 7 bases, and 14 bases lay in between. Germline loops: CDR1 MNHNY, CDR2 SVGAGI (reference sequence). The CDR3 is 13 amino acids. CDR3 amino acids: CASMKLAGNEQFF. The CDR3 DNA reads as TGTGCCAGCATGAAACTAGCTGGGAATGAGCAGTTCTTC.

The chain has TRBV6-1 and TRBJ2-7; D is undetermined. Germline CDR1 MNHNS, CDR2 SASEGT. Trimming cost V 7 bases and J 1 base, with 11 bases left between them. This CDR3 comprises 13 residues. The DNA of the CDR3 is TGTGCCAGCACTGAGCCGGGTTCCTACGAGCAGTACTTC. Translated: CASTEPGSYEQYF.

This clone has just one count. The chain couples TRBV6-1 to TRBJ1-2; D might be TRBD1 (6 bases). V was shortened by 8 bases and J by 4 bases, with 17 bases between the two germline ends. This CDR3 is built from 14 residues. Germline CDR1 and CDR2: MNHNS and SASEGT. The CDR3 bases are TGTGCCAGCTGCTCCATGGGGGCGGGCTATGGCTACACCTTC. Protein product: CASCSMGAGYGYTF.

V is TRBV7-6 and J is TRBJ2-7, with D perhaps matching TRBD2 (6 bases). This CDR3 contains 13 residues. Germline assignment: CDR1 SGHVS and CDR2 FNYEAQ. Trimming removed 5 bases from V and 1 base from J, with 9 bases in between. The chain's CDR3 is CASSAGTSYEQYF. The CDR3 DNA follows: TGTGCCAGCAGCGCCGGGACTTCCTACGAGCAGTACTTC.

Here the CDR3 reads CASSLWTGSYNEQFF. The CDR3 DNA sequence: TGTGCCAGCAGCTTATGGACAGGGTCCTACAATGAGCAGTTCTTC. The chain has TRBV7-2 and TRBJ2-1, with TRBD1 matching over 8 bases. CDR3 length: 15 amino acids. Germline CDR1 is SGHTA and CDR2 is FQGNSA. The trim removed 2 bases at V and 1 base at J, leaving 1 base unmatched.

The chain employs TRBV5-1 and TRBJ2-2, with D uncertain. Germline values: CDR1 SGHRS, CDR2 YFSETQ. V was pared by 2 bases and J by 3 bases, with 5 bases between. The CDR3 length is 13 residues. Here the CDR3 DNA reads TGCGCCAGCAGCTTTCAGGACACCGGGGAGCTGTTTTTT. Translating gives CASSFQDTGELFF.

V and J are TRBV27 and TRBJ1-1, with no clear D. CDR1 is MNHEY, CDR2 SMNVEV, per germline (reference sequence). V shed 8 bases and J shed 3 bases, with 10 bases lying between them. This CDR3 region has 12 residues. DNA for the CDR3: TGTGCCAGCTCGGGGTTGGACACTGAAGCTTTCTTT. This sequence encodes CASSGLDTEAFF.

The chain joins TRBV6-5 to TRBJ1-1, with a tentative D call TRBD1 (6 bases). Germline CDR1 and CDR2: MNHEY and SVGAGI. Between the trimmed V and J ends, which lost 2 bases and 4 bases, there was a span of 8 bases. This CDR3 comprises 13 residues. CDR3 bases: TGTGCCAGCAGTTACGGGACATCCACTGAAGCTTTCTTT. It encodes CASSYGTSTEAFF.

This chain links TRBV11-1 with TRBJ1-1; maybe TRBD1 (6 bases). CDR3 size: 16 residues. Germline CDR1 and CDR2: SGHAT and FQDESV (reference sequence). Trimming took 1 base from V and 3 from J, leaving 15 bases between them. The CDR3 region is CASSLGRTDLDTEAFF. CDR3 coding DNA: TGTGCCAGCAGCTTAGGTCGGACAGATTTGGACACTGAAGCTTTCTTT.

The V call is TRBV21-1, the J call TRBJ1-1. TRBV21-1 is an annotated pseudogene. The CDR3 loop spans 19 amino acids. The CDR3 DNA is TGTGCCAGCAGCAAAGCGCGAGGAAAGGAGGTCCGATACAACACTGAAGCTTTCTTT. Translating it yields CASSKARGKEVRYNTEAFF.

This chain joins TRBV10-3 and TRBJ2-2; D perhaps matches TRBD2 (5 bases). Deletions cut 10 bases from V and 3 bases from J, with 12 bases between. The CDR3 contains 13 residues. Germline CDR1 reads ENHRY; CDR2 reads SYGVKD. The CDR3 here is CATMSGDTGELFF. The CDR3 coding sequence is TGTGCCACCATGAGCGGCGACACCGGGGAGCTGTTTTTT.

V gene TRBV11-2 combines with J gene TRBJ1-2, with TRBD1 as a possible D gene (5 bases). Trimming removed 5 bases at V and 8 bases at J, with 18 bases between. CDR1 and CDR2 (germline): SGHAT, FQNNGV. CDR3 size: 14 residues. The CDR3 DNA is TGTGCCAGCAGCCCATGGACAAACCGTAGGGGCTACACCTTC. Residues: CASSPWTNRRGYTF. The full variable domain, in which reference TRBV11-2 and TRBJ1-2 provide the parts outside the CDR3, is EAGVAQSPRYKIIEKRQSVAFWCNPISGHATLYWYQQILGQGPKLLIQFQNNGVVDDSQLPKDRFSAERLKGVDSTLKIQPAKLEDSAVYLCASSPWTNRRGYTFGSGTRLTVV.

This clone has more than one count but fewer than ten. The V call is TRBV25-1, the J call TRBJ2-7; 8 bases line up with TRBD2. This CDR3 region has 13 residues. J was trimmed by 4 bases and V by 6 bases; bases with no gene match: 5. The germline V gene has CDR1 MGHDK and CDR2 SYGVNS. DNA for the CDR3: TGTGCCAGCAGCGGGACTAGAGGATACGAGCAGTACTTC. Translating it yields CASSGTRGYEQYF.

V and J are TRBV14 and TRBJ2-7; 9 nucleotides align to TRBD2. The ends lost 2 bases at V and 5 bases at J; junction bases unmatched: 7. Germline lookup yields CDR1 SGHDN and CDR2 FVKESK. The CDR3 extends over 15 amino acids. The CDR3 sequence: CASSQFGTSLNEQYF. CDR3 DNA sequence: TGTGCCAGCAGCCAATTCGGGACTAGCTTAAACGAGCAGTACTTC. Based on the CDR3 plus reference TRBV14 and TRBJ2-7, the full variable domain is EAGVTQFPSHSVIEKGQTVTLRCDPISGHDNLYWYRRVMGKEIKFLLHFVKESKQDESGMPNNRFLAERTGGTYSTLKVQPAELEDSGVYFCASSQFGTSLNEQYFGPGTRLTVT.

The chain combines TRBV7-9 with TRBJ1-3, with D unresolved. The V end was cut by 1 base, the J end by 0 bases, with 10 bases between. Germline loops: CDR1 SEHNR, CDR2 FQNEAQ (reference sequence). This CDR3 contains 16 residues. CDR3 sequence: CASSLGRARSGNTIYF. The CDR3 coding sequence is TGTGCCAGCAGCTTAGGGAGAGCACGCTCTGGAAACACCATATATTTT.

The chain uses TRBV6-1 and TRBJ1-1; tentative D call: TRBD1 (6 bases). The CDR3 has 15 amino acids. The germline V and J ends were trimmed by 2 bases and 7 bases, with 17 bases remaining between them. The germline CDR1 and CDR2 sequences are MNHNS and SASEGT. The CDR3 DNA reads as TGTGCCAGCAGTGAACAAACTACCGGACAGTTTGAAGCTTTCTTT. It translates to CASSEQTTGQFEAFF.